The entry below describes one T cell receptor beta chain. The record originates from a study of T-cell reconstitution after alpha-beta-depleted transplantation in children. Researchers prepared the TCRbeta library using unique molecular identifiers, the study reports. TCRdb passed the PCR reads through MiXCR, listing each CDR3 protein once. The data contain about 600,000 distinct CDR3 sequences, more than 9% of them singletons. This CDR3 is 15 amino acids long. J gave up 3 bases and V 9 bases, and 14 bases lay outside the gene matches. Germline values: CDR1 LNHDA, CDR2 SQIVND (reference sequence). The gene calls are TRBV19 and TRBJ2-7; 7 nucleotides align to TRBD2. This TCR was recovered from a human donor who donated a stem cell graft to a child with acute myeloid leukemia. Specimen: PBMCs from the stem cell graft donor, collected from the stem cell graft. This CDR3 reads CASSNGVAGYYEQYF. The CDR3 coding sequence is TGTGCCAGCTCTAACGGAGTAGCGGGCTACTACGAGCAGTACTTC.